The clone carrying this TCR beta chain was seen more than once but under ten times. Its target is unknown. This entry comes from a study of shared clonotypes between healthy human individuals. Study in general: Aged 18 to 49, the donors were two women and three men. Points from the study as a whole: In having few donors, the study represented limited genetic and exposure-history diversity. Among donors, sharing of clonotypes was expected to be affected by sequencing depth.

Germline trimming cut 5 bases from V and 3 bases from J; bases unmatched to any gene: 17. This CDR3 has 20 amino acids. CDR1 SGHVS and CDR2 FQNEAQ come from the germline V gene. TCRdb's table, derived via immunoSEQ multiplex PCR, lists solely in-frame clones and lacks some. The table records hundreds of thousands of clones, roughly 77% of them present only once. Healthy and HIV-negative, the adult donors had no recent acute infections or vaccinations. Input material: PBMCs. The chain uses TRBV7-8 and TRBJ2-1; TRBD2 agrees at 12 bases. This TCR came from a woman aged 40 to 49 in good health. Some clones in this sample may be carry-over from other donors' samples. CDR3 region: CASSLYSSSSTSGSYNEQFF. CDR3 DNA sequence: TGTGCCAGCAGCCTCTACTCAAGCTCCTCGACTAGCGGGAGCTACAATGAGCAGTTCTTC. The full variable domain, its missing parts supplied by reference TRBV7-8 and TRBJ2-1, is GAGVSQSPRYKVAKRGQDVALRCDPISGHVSLFWYQQALGQGPEFLTYFQNEAQLDKSGLPSDRFFAERPEGSVSTLKIQRTQQEDSAVYLCASSLYSSSSTSGSYNEQFFGPGTRLTVL.